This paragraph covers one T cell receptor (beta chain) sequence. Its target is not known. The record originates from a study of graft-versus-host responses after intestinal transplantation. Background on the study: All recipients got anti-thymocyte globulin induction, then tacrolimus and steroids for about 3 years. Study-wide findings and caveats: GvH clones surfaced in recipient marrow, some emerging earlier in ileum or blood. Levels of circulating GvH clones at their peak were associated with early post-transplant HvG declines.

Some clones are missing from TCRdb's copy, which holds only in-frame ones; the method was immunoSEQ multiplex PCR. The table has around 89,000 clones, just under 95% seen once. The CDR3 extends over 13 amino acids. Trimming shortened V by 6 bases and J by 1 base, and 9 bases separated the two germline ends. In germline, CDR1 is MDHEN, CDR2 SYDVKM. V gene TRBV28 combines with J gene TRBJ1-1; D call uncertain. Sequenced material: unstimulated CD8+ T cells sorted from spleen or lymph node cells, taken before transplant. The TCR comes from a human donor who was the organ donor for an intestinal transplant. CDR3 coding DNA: TGTGCCAGCAGCTTGCCCGGGAACACTGAAGCTTTCTTT. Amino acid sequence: CASSLPGNTEAFF.